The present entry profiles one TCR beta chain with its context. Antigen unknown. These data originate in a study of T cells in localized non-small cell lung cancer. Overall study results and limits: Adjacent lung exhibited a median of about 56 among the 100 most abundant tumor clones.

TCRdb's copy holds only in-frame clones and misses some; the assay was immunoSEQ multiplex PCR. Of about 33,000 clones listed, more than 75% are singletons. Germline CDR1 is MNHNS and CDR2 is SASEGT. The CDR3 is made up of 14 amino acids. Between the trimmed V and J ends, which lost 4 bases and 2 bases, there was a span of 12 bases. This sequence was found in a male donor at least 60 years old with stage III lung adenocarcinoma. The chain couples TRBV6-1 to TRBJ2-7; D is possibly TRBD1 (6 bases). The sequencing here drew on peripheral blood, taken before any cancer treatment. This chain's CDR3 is CASSGGPHAYEQYF. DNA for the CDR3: TGTGCCAGCAGTGGGGGGCCTCACGCCTACGAGCAGTACTTC.